The clone carrying this T cell receptor (beta chain) has a count of ten or more. This entry is derived from a study of T-cell reconstitution after alpha-beta-depleted transplantation in children. The CDR3 has 13 amino acids. Germline assignment: CDR1 MDHEN and CDR2 SYDVKM. V lost 5 bases and J lost 10, with 15 bases in between. Unique molecular identifiers tagged the TCRbeta library. Each CDR3 protein is one row after TCRdb ran MiXCR on the PCR reads. The sample has 200,000 or so distinct CDR3 sequences, roughly 6.3% seen once. The sample was PBMCs, taken before TCRalphabeta/CD19-depleted stem cell transplant. The TCR comes from a girl less than two years old with combined immunodeficiency, due to receive a stem cell transplant. This chain connects TRBV28 to TRBJ2-1; tentative D call: TRBD2 (6 bases). The CDR3 spells CASSVNSRGEQFF. For the CDR3, the DNA is TGTGCCAGCAGTGTTAATTCTCGGGGGGAGCAGTTCTTC. Together with reference TRBV28 and TRBJ2-1, the CDR3 gives the full variable domain: DVKVTQSSRYLVKRTGEKVFLECVQDMDHENMFWYRQDPGLGLRLIYFSYDVKMKEKGDIPEGYSVSREKKERFSLILESASTNQTSMYLCASSVNSRGEQFFGPGTRLTVL.